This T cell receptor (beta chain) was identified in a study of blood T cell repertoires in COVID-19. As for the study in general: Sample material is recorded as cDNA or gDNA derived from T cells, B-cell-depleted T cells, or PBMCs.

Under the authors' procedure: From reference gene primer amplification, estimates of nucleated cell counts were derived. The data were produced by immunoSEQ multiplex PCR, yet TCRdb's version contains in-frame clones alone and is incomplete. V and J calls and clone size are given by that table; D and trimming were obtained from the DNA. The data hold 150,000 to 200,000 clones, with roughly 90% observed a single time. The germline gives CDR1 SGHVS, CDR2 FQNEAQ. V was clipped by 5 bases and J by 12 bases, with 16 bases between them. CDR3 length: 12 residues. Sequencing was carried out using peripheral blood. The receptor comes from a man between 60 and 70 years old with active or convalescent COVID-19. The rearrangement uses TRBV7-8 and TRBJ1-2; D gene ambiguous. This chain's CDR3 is CASSPPGEIDTF. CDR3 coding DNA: TGTGCCAGCAGCCCGCCGGGAGAAATAGACACCTTC.